This T cell receptor (beta chain) comes out of a study of cytomegalovirus exposure and HLA in healthy donors. At the level of the study: The Caucasian-associated ancestry cluster contained about 80% of the roughly 370 genotyped donors.

The PCR made use of 60 Vbeta and 13 Jbeta primers. Assay used: immunoSEQ multiplex PCR; TCRdb lists only in-frame clones, some missing. The listing contains tens of thousands of clones. A note on this clone: What it recognizes is unknown. The sample contains more than one DNA sequence encoding this CDR3.

General observations from the study: There were a few CMV-associated chains whose specificity for CMV antigens was confirmed in vitro. Cytomegalovirus-associated status was assigned to some 160 TCR beta chains.

The donors, nominally healthy at sampling, likely had unrecorded immune exposures. Sequencing was performed on PBMCs. The TCR comes from a woman between 50 and 59 years old in good health and CMV-seropositive.

The CDR3 coding sequence is TGTGCCTGGAGTAAGGGACAGCTCTACGAGCAGTACTTC. Its translation is CAWSKGQLYEQYF. The rearrangement uses TRBV30 and TRBJ2-7; 7 bases align to TRBD1. The CDR3 extends over 13 amino acids. Looked up from germline, CDR1 is GTSNPN and CDR2 is SVGIG (reference sequence). With 2 bases clipped from V and 3 bases from J, the junction kept 4 bases outside the gene matches.